This T cell receptor (beta chain) was profiled in a study of T cell responses to AZD1222 COVID-19 vaccine. Notes on the study in general: Repertoires in all cases were sampled only once the peak T cell response had passed. Clonal diversity was possibly underestimated; the donors were predominantly white British and more often female. Nearly half of unique spike-specific TCRs reportedly avoided B.1.351 and B.1.1.7 mutated regions. Among AZD1222 vaccinees, only six or seven were seropositive at baseline.

As to this clone: The antigen is undetermined.

J gave up 7 bases and V 5 bases, and 6 bases lay outside the gene matches. From germline, CDR1 is SGHTS and CDR2 YDEGEE. The CDR3 is 13 residues long. Assay used: immunoSEQ multiplex PCR; TCRdb lists only in-frame clones, some missing. The top ten hold 1.1% of the sample, which has 100,000 to 150,000 clones, roughly 92% seen once. Sequenced here: peripheral blood, sampled 28 days after the second AZD1222 dose. The J gene is TRBJ2-1, the V gene TRBV5-8; 7 bases map to TRBD1. This TCR came from an adult who received the AZD1222 COVID-19 vaccine. CDR3 protein: CASRYSGGNEQFF. As DNA, the CDR3 is TGTGCCAGCAGGTACTCAGGGGGTAATGAGCAGTTCTTC.